Sequencing of this T cell receptor (beta chain) was carried out in a study of shared clonotypes between healthy human individuals. Study-level findings and limits: Large depth notwithstanding, sorted-subset sequencing proved incomplete by rarefaction. Clonotype sharing among the donors was expected to vary with sequencing depth. A limitation of the genetic and exposure-history diversity represented arose from few donors.

TCRdb keeps only in-frame clones here, not all; method: immunoSEQ multiplex PCR. The sample records about 2.4 million clones, roughly 93% being singletons. About this clone: Antigen: not known.

This CDR3 is built from 17 residues. Germline V CDR1 and CDR2: LGHNA, YNFKEQ. V lost 4 bases and J 0 bases, leaving 19 bases between the germline ends. What was sequenced was naive CD4+ T cells from PBMCs. Stated subset: CD45RA+ positively selected. The chain carries TRBV4-2 and TRBJ2-7; the D call may be TRBD1 or TRBD2 (5 bases each). The source is a man between 18 and 29 years old in good health. Some clones in this sample may be carry-over from other donors' samples. The CDR3 nucleotides are TGTGCCAGCAGCCGGAGACGAGGGGAACAGCACTCCTACGAGCAGTACTTC. Translating it yields CASSRRRGEQHSYEQYF.